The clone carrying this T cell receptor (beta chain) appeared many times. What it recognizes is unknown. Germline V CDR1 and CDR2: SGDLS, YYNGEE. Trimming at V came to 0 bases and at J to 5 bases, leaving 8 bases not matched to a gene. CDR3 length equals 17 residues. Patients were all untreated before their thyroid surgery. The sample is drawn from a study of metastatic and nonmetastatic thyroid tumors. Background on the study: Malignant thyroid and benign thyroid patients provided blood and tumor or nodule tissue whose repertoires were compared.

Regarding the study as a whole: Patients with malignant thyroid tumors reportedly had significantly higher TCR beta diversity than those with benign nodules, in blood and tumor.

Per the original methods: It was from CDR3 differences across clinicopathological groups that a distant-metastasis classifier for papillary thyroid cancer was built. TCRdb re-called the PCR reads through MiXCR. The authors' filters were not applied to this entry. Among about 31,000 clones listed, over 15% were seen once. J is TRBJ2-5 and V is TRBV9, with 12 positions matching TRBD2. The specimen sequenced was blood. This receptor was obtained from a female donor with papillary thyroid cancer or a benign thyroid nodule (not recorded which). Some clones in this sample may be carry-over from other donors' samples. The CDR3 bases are TGTGCCAGCAGCGTAGTCGCTAGCGGGGGGGAAGGGGAGACCCAGTACTTC. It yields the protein CASSVVASGGEGETQYF.